The clone carrying this TCR beta chain was recorded at least ten times. The trim removed 0 bases at V and 5 bases at J, leaving 5 bases unmatched. There are 17 residues in the CDR3. Per the germline V gene, CDR1 is MNHEY and CDR2 is SVGAGI. This record belongs to a study of T cells in Graves' hyperthyroidism and ophthalmopathy. Amplified TCR beta CDR3 regions derived from RNA transcripts. TCR CDR3 regions were first amplified by RT-PCR with HTBI primers. A single record per CDR3 protein comes from TCRdb applying MiXCR to the multiplex PCR reads. The sample carries nearly 600,000 distinct CDR3 sequences, 14% recorded once. Investigators excluded patients with uncontrolled infection, other autoimmune disease, pregnancy or lactation.

This receptor was obtained from a woman under 30 with Graves' ophthalmopathy. The sample taken for sequencing was blood. The chain recombines TRBV6-5 with TRBJ2-2; 11 positions match TRBD2. This CDR3 is CASSYSLAGGSTGELFF. DNA of the CDR3: TGTGCCAGCAGTTACTCTCTAGCGGGAGGAAGTACCGGGGAGCTGTTTTTT.